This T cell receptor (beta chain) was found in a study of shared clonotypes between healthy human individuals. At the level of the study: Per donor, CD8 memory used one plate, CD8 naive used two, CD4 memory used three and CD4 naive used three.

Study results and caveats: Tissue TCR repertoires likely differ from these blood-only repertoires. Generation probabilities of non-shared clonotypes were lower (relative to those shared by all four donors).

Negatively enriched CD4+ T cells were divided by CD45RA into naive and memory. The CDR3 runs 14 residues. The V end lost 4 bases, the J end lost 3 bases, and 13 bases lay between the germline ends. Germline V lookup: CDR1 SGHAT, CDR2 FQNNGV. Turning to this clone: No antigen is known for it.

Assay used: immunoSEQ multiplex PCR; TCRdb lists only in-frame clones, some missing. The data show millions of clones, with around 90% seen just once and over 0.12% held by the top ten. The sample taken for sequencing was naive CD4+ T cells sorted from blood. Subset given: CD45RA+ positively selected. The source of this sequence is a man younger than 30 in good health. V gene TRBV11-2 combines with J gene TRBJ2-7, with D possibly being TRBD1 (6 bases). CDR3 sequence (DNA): TGTGCCAGCAGCTCCTCCACAGGGAACTACGAGCAGTACTTC. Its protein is CASSSSTGNYEQYF.